The rows below give T cell receptor beta chains drawn from one sample of a study of radiotherapy plus CTLA-4 blockade in lung cancer. The assay was immunoSEQ multiplex PCR, and TCRdb's table has in-frame clones only and misses some. The sample records about 66,000 clones, under 85% being singletons. This sample comprised peripheral blood, obtained from a patient treated with radiotherapy plus ipilimumab. These receptor sequences come from a human donor with non-small cell lung cancer who had a partial response to radiotherapy plus ipilimumab. The CDR3 runs from the conserved cysteine through the conserved F or W. Each record gives: D gene, clone size, V gene, J gene, CDR3 DNA, CDR3 protein. D genes are given only for firm matches. Size tells how often a clone was seen (once, few, many) or the class of an expanded clone, and some rows leave it out.

D gene: NA; clone size: few; V gene: TRBV19; J gene: TRBJ2-7; CDR3 DNA: TGTGCCAGTAGTATTAAGACAGAACCATCCTACGAGCAGTACTTC; CDR3 protein: CASSIKTEPSYEQYF
D gene: TRBD2; clone size: NA; V gene: TRBV23-1; J gene: TRBJ2-3; CDR3 DNA: TGCGCCAGCAGTCGCCGGGAAGCAAAAGGGGCCAGGAGTACGTGGACTAGGGGCACAGATACGCAGTATTTT; CDR3 protein: CASSRREAKGARSTWTRGTDTQYF
D gene: TRBD1; clone size: NA; V gene: TRBV5-1; J gene: TRBJ2-7; CDR3 DNA: TGCGCCGACCCGGGGACAGGAGGCTACGAGCAGTACTTC; CDR3 protein: CADPGTGGYEQYF
D gene: NA; clone size: once; V gene: TRBV6-1; J gene: TRBJ2-1; CDR3 DNA: TGTGCCAGCAGTGAACCAGCCTACAATGAGCAGTTCTTC; CDR3 protein: CASSEPAYNEQFF
D gene: NA; clone size: NA; V gene: TRBV28; J gene: TRBJ2-5; CDR3 DNA: TGTGCCAGCAGTTCAAAAGAGACCCAGTACTTC; CDR3 protein: CASSSKETQYF
D gene: TRBD1; clone size: NA; V gene: TRBV19; J gene: TRBJ1-1; CDR3 DNA: TGTGCCAGTAGTAGAGGACAGGGGGCCTCAGAAGCTTTCTTT; CDR3 protein: CASSRGQGASEAFF
D gene: NA; clone size: once; V gene: TRBV18; J gene: TRBJ2-5; CDR3 DNA: TGTGCCAGCTCACCGCCGGGACTTCTAGGGCAAGAGACCCAGTACTTC; CDR3 protein: CASSPPGLLGQETQYF
D gene: NA; clone size: NA; V gene: TRBV5-6; J gene: TRBJ1-4; CDR3 DNA: TGTGCCAGCAGCTTGGGTGCAACAGGGAAACTGTTTTTT; CDR3 protein: CASSLGATGKLFF
D gene: TRBD2; clone size: NA; V gene: TRBV7-3; J gene: TRBJ2-1; CDR3 DNA: TGTGCCAGCAGCTCCAGCGGGAGGGCCGGTGAGCAGTTCTTC; CDR3 protein: CASSSSGRAGEQFF
D gene: TRBD1; clone size: NA; V gene: TRBV27; J gene: TRBJ1-1; CDR3 DNA: TGTGCCAGCAGTACCCGACAGGGCCTGAACACTGAAGCTTTCTTT; CDR3 protein: CASSTRQGLNTEAFF
D gene: TRBD2; clone size: NA; V gene: TRBV4-1; J gene: TRBJ2-1; CDR3 DNA: TGCGCCAGCCGATCCTCAATAGCGGGAGGGCCCGATGAGCAGTTCTTC; CDR3 protein: CASRSSIAGGPDEQFF
D gene: TRBD2; clone size: NA; V gene: TRBV29-1; J gene: TRBJ2-7; CDR3 DNA: TGCAGCGTTGAAAGGCTAGCGGGGGCCTACGAGCAGTACTTC; CDR3 protein: CSVERLAGAYEQYF
D gene: TRBD2; clone size: once; V gene: TRBV6-6; J gene: TRBJ2-7; CDR3 DNA: TGTGCCAGCGGGACTAGCGGATACGAGCAGTACTTC; CDR3 protein: CASGTSGYEQYF
D gene: NA; clone size: NA; V gene: TRBV27; J gene: TRBJ2-1; CDR3 DNA: TGTGCCAGTTTGGGACGGGACTTACGCAATGAGCAGTTCTTC; CDR3 protein: CASLGRDLRNEQFF
D gene: TRBD2; clone size: few; V gene: TRBV7-2; J gene: TRBJ2-1; CDR3 DNA: TGTGCCAGCAGCTCCGGGACTATGTACAATGAGCAGTTCTTC; CDR3 protein: CASSSGTMYNEQFF
D gene: NA; clone size: NA; V gene: TRBV10-3; J gene: TRBJ2-5; CDR3 DNA: TGTGCCATCAGTGAGTCAGGAAGGGGAAAACAAGAGACCCAGTACTTC; CDR3 protein: CAISESGRGKQETQYF